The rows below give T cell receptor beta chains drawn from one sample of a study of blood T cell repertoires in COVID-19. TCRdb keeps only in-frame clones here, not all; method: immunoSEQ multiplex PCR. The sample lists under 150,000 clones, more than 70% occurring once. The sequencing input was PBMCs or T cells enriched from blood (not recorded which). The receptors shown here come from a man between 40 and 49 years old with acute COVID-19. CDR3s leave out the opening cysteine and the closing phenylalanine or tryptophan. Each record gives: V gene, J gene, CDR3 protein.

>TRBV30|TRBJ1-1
AWNDRGDTEAF
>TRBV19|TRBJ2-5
ASSLTSGGNQETQY
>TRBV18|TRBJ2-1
ASSQGQTSYNEQF
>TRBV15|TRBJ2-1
ATSRVTQGLDEQF
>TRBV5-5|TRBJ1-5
ASSRTGGGNQPQH
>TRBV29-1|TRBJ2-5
SVALGARETQY
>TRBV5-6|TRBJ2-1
ASSLGLAGTGVNRNEQF
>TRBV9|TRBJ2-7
ASSVLAGGSRLEQY
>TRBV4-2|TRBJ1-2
ASSQESDRGHGYT
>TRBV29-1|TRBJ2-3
SYGDTQY
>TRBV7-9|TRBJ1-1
ATRGHQPLAEAF
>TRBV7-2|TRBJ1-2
ASSRDRGGYGYT
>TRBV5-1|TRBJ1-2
ASSLTPNYGYT
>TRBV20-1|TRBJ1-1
SAVVTEAF
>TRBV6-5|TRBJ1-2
ASRSGTEFYGYT
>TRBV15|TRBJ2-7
ATSRGLAGGYEQY
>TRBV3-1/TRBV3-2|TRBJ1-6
ASSQEQGGEDSPLH
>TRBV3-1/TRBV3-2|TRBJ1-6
ASSQDPYLVPGAYNSPLH
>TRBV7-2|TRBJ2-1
ASSSGTELYNEQF
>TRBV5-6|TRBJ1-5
ASSLGSGGAGQPQH
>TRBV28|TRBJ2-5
ASSPRVTETQY
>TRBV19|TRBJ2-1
ASRPGQSSYNEQF
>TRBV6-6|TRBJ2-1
ASRRRQGVNEQF
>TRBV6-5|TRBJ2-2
ASSYSGTGGNGELF
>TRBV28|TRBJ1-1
ASTGQTNTEAF
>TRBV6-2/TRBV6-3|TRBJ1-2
ASSYIGQNYGYT
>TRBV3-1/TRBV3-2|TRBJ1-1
ASSQDPGYGEAF